This is a list of T cell receptor beta chains from one sample in a study of T cells in Graves' hyperthyroidism and ophthalmopathy. TCRdb called the multiplex PCR reads again in MiXCR, with one record for every CDR3 protein. The sample records roughly 500,000 distinct CDR3 sequences, 46% being singletons. Material: peripheral blood or thyroid tissue (not recorded which). The receptors originated from an adult woman with Graves' disease, either hyperthyroidism or ophthalmopathy (not recorded which). CDR3s include the opening cysteine and the closing phenylalanine or tryptophan. The D gene is left open where the match is weak. Size tells how often a clone was seen (once, few, many) or the class of an expanded clone, and some rows leave it out.

j_call | clone_size | d_call | v_call | cdr3_aa | cdr3_nt
TRBJ1-4 | many | - | TRBV29-1 | CSGYRAEKLFF | TGCAGCGGATACAGGGCTGAAAAACTGTTTTTT
TRBJ2-7 | many | TRBD1 | TRBV9 | CASSSGQGIGEQYF | TGTGCCAGCAGTTCGGGACAGGGTATTGGGGAGCAGTACTTC
TRBJ2-6 | - | TRBD1 | TRBV2 | CASTRRTGEGSGANVLTF | TGTGCCAGCACCAGAAGGACAGGGGAGGGCTCTGGGGCCAACGTCCTGACTTTC
TRBJ2-1 | - | TRBD1 | TRBV10-2 | CASREHRGPSYNEQFF | TGCGCCAGCAGAGAACACAGGGGCCCCTCCTACAATGAGCAGTTCTTC
TRBJ1-1 | - | - | TRBV6-1 | CASSQIEDTEAFF | TGTGCCAGCAGTCAGATAGAGGACACTGAAGCTTTCTTT
TRBJ2-5 | once | TRBD2 | TRBV10-2 | CASSVTSGTIETQYF | TGCGCCAGCAGCGTGACTAGCGGGACAATAGAGACCCAGTACTTC
TRBJ1-1 | few | - | TRBV28 | CASSFLRTEAFF | TGTGCCAGCAGTTTTCTGAGAACTGAAGCTTTCTTT
TRBJ1-5 | - | TRBD1 | TRBV9 | CASSVEGDRLHF | TGTGCCAGCAGCGTAGAGGGGGACAGGCTACATTTT
TRBJ2-1 | - | TRBD1 | TRBV7-2 | CASRLRQGAEQFF | TGTGCCAGCAGGCTTCGACAGGGGGCCGAGCAGTTCTTC
TRBJ2-7 | many | - | TRBV20-1 | CSARDTRDHEQYF | TGCAGTGCTAGAGATACCAGGGACCACGAGCAGTACTTC
TRBJ2-2 | many | - | TRBV5-1 | CASSPGIFTGELFF | TGCGCCAGCAGCCCCGGAATTTTCACCGGGGAGCTGTTTTTT